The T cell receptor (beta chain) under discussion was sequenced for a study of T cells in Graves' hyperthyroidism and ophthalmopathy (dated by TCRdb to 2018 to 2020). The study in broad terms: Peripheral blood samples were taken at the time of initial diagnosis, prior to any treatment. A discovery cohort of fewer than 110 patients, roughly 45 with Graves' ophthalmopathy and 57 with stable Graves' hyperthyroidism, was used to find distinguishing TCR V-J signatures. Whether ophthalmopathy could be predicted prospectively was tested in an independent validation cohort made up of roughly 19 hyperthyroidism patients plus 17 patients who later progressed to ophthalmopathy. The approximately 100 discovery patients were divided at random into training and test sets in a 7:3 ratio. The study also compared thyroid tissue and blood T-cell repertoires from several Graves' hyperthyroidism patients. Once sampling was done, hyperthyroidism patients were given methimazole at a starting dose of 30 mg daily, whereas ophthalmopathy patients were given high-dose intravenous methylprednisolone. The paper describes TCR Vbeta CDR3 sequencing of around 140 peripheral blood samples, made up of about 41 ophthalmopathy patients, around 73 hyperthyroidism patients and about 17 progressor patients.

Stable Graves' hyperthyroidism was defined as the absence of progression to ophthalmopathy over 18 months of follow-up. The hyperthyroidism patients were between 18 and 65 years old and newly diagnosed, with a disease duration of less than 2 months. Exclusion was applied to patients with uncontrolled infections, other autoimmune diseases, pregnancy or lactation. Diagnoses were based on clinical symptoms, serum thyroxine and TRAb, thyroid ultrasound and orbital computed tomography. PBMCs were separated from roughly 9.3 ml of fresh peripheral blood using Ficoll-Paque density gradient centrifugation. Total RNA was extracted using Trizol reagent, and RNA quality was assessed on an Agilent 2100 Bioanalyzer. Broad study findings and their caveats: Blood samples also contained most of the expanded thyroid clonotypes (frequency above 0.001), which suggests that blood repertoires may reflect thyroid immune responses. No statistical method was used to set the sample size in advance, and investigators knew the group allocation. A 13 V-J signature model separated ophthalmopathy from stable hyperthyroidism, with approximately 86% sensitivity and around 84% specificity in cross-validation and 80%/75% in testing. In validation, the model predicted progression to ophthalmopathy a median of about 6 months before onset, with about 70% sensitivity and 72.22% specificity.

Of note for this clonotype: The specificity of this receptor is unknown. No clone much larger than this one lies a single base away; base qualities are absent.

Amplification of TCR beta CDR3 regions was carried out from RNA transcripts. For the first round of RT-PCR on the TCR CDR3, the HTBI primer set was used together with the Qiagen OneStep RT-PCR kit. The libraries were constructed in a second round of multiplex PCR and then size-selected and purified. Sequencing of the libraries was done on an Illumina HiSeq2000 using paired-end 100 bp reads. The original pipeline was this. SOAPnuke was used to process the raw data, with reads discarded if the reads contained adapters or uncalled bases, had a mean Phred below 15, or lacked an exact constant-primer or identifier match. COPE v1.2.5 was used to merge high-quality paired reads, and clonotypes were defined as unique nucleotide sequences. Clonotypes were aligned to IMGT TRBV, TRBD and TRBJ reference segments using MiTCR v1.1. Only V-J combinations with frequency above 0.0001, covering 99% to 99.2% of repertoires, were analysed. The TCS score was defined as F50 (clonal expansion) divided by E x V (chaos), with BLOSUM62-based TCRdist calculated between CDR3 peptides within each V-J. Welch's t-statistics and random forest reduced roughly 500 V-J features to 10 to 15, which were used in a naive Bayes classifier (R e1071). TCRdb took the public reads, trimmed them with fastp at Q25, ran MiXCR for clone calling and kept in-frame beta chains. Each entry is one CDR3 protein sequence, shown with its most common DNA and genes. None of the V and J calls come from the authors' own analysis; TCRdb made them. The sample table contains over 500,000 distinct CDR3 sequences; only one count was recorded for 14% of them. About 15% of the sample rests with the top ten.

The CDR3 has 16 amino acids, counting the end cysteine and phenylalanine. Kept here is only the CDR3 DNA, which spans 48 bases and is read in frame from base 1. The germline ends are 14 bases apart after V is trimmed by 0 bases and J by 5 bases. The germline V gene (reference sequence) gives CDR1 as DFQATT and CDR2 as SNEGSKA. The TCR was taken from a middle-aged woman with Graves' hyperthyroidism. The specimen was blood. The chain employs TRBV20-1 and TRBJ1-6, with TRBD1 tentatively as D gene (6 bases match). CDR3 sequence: CSARDQTGGNNSPLHF. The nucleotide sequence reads TGCAGTGCTAGAGATCAAACCGGGGGCAATAATTCACCCCTCCACTTT.